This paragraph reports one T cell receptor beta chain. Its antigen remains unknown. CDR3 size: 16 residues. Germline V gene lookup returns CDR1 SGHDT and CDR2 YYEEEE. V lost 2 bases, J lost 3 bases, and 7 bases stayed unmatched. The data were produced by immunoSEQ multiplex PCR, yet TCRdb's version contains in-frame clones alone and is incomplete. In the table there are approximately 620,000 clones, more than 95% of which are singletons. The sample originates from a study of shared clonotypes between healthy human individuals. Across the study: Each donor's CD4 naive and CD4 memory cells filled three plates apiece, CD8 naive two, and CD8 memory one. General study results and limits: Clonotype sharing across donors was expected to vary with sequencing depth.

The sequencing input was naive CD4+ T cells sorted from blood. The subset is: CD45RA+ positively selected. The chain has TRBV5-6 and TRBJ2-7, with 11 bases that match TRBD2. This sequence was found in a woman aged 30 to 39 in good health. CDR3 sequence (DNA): TGTGCCAGCAGCTTTTATAGCGGGAGGGCCCTCTACGAGCAGTACTTC. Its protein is CASSFYSGRALYEQYF.